Following are 9 T cell receptor beta chains from one sample sequenced in a study of control samples from healthy donors and cancer patients. The protocol was immunoSEQ multiplex PCR, while the TCRdb copy is restricted to in-frame clones and leaves out a portion. The table includes around 49,000 clones, approximately 90% detected once. Sequences were obtained from PBMCs. These receptor sequences come from a man between 35 and 55 years old with colorectal cancer.

The chain employs TRBV28 and TRBJ2-5; TRBD1 matches at 10 bases. Germline CDR1 is MDHEN and CDR2 is SYDVKM. J lost 5 bases, V lost 3 bases, and 9 bases had no gene match. The CDR3 is 16 amino acids. CDR3 DNA sequence: TGTGCCAGCAGTTTTCGTGACAGGGGGCTCTGGGAGACCCAGTACTTC. It is translated as CASSFRDRGLWETQYF.

The rearrangement uses TRBV7-9 and TRBJ2-7; 12 nucleotides align to TRBD2. Per germline, CDR1 SEHNR and CDR2 FQNEAQ (reference sequence). V dropped 4 bases and J dropped 2; count of bases not matched to a gene: 15. The CDR3 has 19 residues. The CDR3 coding sequence is TGTGCCAGCAGCTCTGAACTGACTAGCGGGAGTTGGAGGCCCTACGAGCAGTACTTC. Its translation: CASSSELTSGSWRPYEQYF.

The gene calls are TRBV29-1 and TRBJ1-2; possibly TRBD1 for D (6 bases). The CDR3 covers 14 residues. Trimming took off 5 bases at V and 5 bases at J, with 18 bases between the two ends. Germline CDR1 SQVTM, CDR2 ANQGSEA. The CDR3 loop reads CSVYHGQREYGYTF. The DNA for the CDR3 is TGCAGCGTTTACCATGGACAGCGCGAATATGGCTACACCTTC.

J is TRBJ2-5 and V is TRBV5-1; D not certain. The V and J ends lost 4 bases and 0 bases respectively, with 10 bases between them. CDR1 and CDR2 from the germline V gene are SGHRS and YFSETQ. This CDR3 is 14 amino acids long. The CDR3 spells CASSQAANQETQYF. The DNA of the CDR3 is TGCGCCAGCAGCCAGGCTGCCAACCAAGAGACCCAGTACTTC.

The chain combines TRBV4-3 with TRBJ2-7, with TRBD1 matching over 8 bases. The V and J ends lost 1 base and 0 bases, in that order; junction bases with no gene match: 2. From germline, CDR1 is LGHNA and CDR2 YSLEER. The CDR3 is made up of 15 amino acids. The CDR3 DNA follows: TGCGCCAGCAGCCAAGGGACAGGGAGCTCCTACGAGCAGTACTTC. Its protein is CASSQGTGSSYEQYF.

In this sample, this clone turned up once. This chain connects TRBV30 to TRBJ2-5, with D possibly matching TRBD1 (6 bases). V lost 0 bases and J 1 base, leaving 9 bases between the germline ends. Germline V gives CDR1 GTSNPN, CDR2 SVGIG (reference sequence). The CDR3 is 14 residues long. CDR3 sequence reads: CAWSVRGGQETQYF. The DNA of the CDR3 is TGTGCCTGGAGTGTTCGAGGGGGCCAAGAGACCCAGTACTTC.

To note about this clone: At one boundary the junction diverges from the germline segment, which might be a read error. The chain recombines TRBV19 with TRBJ1-5; 7 nucleotides match TRBD1. From germline, CDR1 is LNHDA and CDR2 SQIVND (reference sequence). The CDR3 spans 16 residues. This CDR3 reads CASSIRQGDALQAQHF. CDR3 sequence (DNA): TGTGCCAGTAGTATACGGCAGGGGGACGCCCTTCAGGCCCAGCATTTT. The full variable domain, with the rest looked up from reference TRBV19 and TRBJ1-5, is DGGITQSPKYLFRKEGQNVTLSCEQNLNHDAMYWYRQDPGQGLRLIYYSQIVNDFQKGDIAEGYSVSREKKESFPLTVTSAQKNPTAFYLCASSIRQGDALQAQHFGDGTRLSIL.

This chain uses TRBV5-5 with TRBJ2-1; 11 nucleotides line up with TRBD2. The CDR3 totals 16 residues. V dropped 4 bases and J dropped 3; count of bases not matched to a gene: 6. Germline lookup yields CDR1 SGHKS and CDR2 YYEKEE (reference sequence). CDR3 sequence reads: CASSPLAGGYYNEQFF. The CDR3 DNA is TGTGCCAGCAGCCCCCTAGCGGGAGGTTACTACAATGAGCAGTTCTTC.

The V call is TRBV2, the J call TRBJ1-5, with TRBD1 as a possible D gene (5 bases). The CDR3 sequence is 16 residues long. The V gene's germline CDR1 is SNHLY and CDR2 FYNNEI. Trimming left V 5 bases short and J 2 bases short, with 16 bases between. In nucleotides, the CDR3 is TGTGCCAGCAGTTGGGACCTCCGGGGAGGCAATCAGCCCCAGCATTTT. It is translated as CASSWDLRGGNQPQHF. Complete variable domain (other parts from reference TRBV2 and TRBJ1-5): EPEVTQTPSHQVTQMGQEVILRCVPISNHLYFYWYRQILGQKVEFLVSFYNNEISEKSEIFDDQFSVERPDGSNFTLKIRSTKLEDSAMYFCASSWDLRGGNQPQHFGDGTRLSIL.